This record covers a single T cell receptor (beta chain). The CDR3 spans 14 residues. Germline CDR1 is GTSNPN and CDR2 is SVGIG (reference sequence). V lost 7 bases, J lost 4 bases, and 19 bases lay in between. The data derive from a study of blood T cell repertoires in COVID-19. Study in general: Acute and convalescent COVID-19 samples came from the United States, Italy and Spain. Sources were T cells, B-cell-depleted T cells, or PBMCs; the material itself was cDNA or gDNA.

The repertoire was sequenced with immunoSEQ multiplex PCR; TCRdb's copy has only in-frame clones and lacks some. Of 90,000 or so clones in the sample, 75% to 90% were seen once. The rearrangement uses TRBV30 and TRBJ1-2; D gene uncertain. This clonotype was obtained from an elderly man with active or convalescent COVID-19. The sample comprised peripheral blood. The CDR3, as DNA: TGTGCCTTAGAGGACTTTGAAACCCTCTATGGCTACACCTTC. Its protein is CALEDFETLYGYTF.